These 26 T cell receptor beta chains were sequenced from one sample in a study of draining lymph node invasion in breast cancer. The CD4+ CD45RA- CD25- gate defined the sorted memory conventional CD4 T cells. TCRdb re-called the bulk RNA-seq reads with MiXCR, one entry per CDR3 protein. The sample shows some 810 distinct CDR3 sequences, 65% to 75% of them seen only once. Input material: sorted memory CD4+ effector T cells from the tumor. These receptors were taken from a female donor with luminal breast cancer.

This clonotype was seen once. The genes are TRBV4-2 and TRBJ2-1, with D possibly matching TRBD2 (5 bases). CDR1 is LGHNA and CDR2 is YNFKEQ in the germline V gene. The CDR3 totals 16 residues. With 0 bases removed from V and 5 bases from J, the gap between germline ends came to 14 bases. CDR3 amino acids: CASSQDLGEGDNEQFF. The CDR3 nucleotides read TGTGCCAGCAGCCAAGATTTGGGCGAGGGAGACAATGAGCAGTTCTTC.

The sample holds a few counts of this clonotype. DNA for the CDR3: TGTGCCAGCAGCTTATTGGGCTCCCGCGGCGAGCAGTACTTC. It codes for CASSLLGSRGEQYF. The genes are TRBV7-6 and TRBJ2-7; D not certain. The CDR3 extends over 14 amino acids. Trimming pared 2 bases from V and 6 bases from J, leaving 14 bases between. From germline, CDR1 is SGHVS and CDR2 FNYEAQ.

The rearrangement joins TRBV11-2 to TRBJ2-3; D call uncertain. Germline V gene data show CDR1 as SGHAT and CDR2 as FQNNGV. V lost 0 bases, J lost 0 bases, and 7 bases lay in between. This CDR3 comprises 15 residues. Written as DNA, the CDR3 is TGTGCCAGCAGCTTAGATCGTGGCAGCACAGATACGCAGTATTTT. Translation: CASSLDRGSTDTQYF.

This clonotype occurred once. The CDR3 nucleotides are TGTGCCAGCAGCGGCGACAGGGATACTGGAAACACCATATATTTT. Its translation: CASSGDRDTGNTIYF. The gene calls are TRBV11-1 and TRBJ1-3; 7 bases are shared with TRBD1. The CDR3 totals 15 residues. Losses at the gene ends were 5 bases for V and 2 bases for J; bases not matched to a gene: 6. Germline assignment: CDR1 SGHAT and CDR2 FQDESV (reference sequence).

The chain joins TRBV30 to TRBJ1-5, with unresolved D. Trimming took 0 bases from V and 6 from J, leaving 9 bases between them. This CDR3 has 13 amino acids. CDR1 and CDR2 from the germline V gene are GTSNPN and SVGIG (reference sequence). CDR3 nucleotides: TGTGCCTGGAGTGTAACGGGTTCTCAGCCCCAGCATTTT. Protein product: CAWSVTGSQPQHF. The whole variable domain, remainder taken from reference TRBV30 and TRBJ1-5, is SQTIHQWPATLVQPVGSPLSLECTVEGTSNPNLYWYRQAAGRGLQLLFYSVGIGQISSEVPQNLSASRPQDRQFILSSKKLLLSDSGFYLCAWSVTGSQPQHFGDGTRLSIL.

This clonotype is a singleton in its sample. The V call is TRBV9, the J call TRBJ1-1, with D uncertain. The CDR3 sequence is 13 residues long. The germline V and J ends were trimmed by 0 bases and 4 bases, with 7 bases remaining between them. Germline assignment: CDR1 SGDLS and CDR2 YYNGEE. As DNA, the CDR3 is TGTGCCAGCAGCGTAGGGGGAATCACTGAAGCTTTCTTT. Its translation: CASSVGGITEAFF. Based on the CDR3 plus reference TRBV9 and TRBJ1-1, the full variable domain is DSGVTQTPKHLITATGQRVTLRCSPRSGDLSVYWYQQSLDQGLQFLIQYYNGEERAKGNILERFSAQQFPDLHSELNLSSLELGDSALYFCASSVGGITEAFFGQGTRLTVV.

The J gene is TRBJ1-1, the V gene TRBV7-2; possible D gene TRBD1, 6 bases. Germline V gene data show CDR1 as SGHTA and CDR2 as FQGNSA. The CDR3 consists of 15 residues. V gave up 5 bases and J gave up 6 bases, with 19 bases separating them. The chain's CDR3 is CASSVARGRVAEAFF. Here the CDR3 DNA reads TGTGCCAGCAGCGTTGCGAGGGGGAGGGTCGCTGAAGCTTTCTTT.

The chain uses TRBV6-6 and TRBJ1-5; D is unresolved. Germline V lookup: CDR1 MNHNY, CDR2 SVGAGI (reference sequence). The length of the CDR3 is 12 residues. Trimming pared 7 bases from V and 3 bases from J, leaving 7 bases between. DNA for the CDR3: TGTGCCAGCACGGTACTCAATCAGCCCCAGCATTTT. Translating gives CASTVLNQPQHF.

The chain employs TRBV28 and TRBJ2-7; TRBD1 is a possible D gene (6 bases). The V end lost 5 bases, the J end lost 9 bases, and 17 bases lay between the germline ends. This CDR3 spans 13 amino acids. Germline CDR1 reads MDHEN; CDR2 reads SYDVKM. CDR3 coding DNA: TGTGCCAGCAGTCTCACAGGGCCTAGAGGGCAGTACTTC. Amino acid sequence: CASSLTGPRGQYF.

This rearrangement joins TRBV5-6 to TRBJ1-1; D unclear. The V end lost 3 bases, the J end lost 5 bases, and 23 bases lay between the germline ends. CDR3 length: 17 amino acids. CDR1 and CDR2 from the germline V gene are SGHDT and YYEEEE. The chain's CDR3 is CASSSPPAPARGTEAFF. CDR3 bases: TGTGCCAGCAGCTCTCCCCCGGCTCCCGCCCGGGGAACTGAAGCTTTCTTT.

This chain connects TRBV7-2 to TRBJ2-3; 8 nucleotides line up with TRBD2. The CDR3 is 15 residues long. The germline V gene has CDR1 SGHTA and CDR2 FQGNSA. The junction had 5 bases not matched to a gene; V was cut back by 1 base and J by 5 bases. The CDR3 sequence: CASSLGAGGGDTQYF. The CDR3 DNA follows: TGTGCCAGCAGCTTAGGGGCGGGAGGAGGAGATACGCAGTATTTT.

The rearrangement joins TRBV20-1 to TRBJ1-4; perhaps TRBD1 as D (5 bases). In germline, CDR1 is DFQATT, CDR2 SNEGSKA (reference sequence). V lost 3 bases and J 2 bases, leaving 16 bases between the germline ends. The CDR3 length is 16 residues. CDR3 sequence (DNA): TGCAGTGCTAGGGGCTGGGGCGGGGATACTAATGAAAAACTGTTTTTT. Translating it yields CSARGWGGDTNEKLFF.

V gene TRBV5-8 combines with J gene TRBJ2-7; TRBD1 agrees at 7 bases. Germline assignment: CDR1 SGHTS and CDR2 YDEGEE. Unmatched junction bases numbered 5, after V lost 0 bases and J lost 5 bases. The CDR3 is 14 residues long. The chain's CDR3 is CASSLGTGTHEQYF. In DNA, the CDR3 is TGTGCCAGCAGCTTGGGGACAGGTACCCACGAGCAGTACTTC.

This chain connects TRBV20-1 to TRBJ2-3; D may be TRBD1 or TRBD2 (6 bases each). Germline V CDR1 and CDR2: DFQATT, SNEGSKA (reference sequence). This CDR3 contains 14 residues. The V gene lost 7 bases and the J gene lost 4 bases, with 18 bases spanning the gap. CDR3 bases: TGCAGTGTAAGAATGGGGGGCAACGCAGATACGCAGTATTTT. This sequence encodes CSVRMGGNADTQYF.

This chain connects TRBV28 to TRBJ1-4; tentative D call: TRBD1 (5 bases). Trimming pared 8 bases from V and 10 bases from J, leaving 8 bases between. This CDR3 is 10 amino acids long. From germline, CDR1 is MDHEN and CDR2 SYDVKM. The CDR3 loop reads CASGRGKLFF. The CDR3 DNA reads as TGTGCCAGCGGGAGGGGAAAACTGTTTTTT.

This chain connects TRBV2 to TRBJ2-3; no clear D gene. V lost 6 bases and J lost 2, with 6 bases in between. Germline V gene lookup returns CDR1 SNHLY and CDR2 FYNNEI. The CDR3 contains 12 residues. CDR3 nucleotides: TGTGCCAGCAGGGGATACACAGATACGCAGTATTTT. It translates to CASRGYTDTQYF.

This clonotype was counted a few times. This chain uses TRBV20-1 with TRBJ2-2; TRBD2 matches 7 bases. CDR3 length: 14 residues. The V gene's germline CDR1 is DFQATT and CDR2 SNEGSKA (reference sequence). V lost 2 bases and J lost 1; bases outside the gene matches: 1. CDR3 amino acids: CSARIAGNTGELFF. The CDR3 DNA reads TGCAGTGCTAGAATAGCGGGGAACACCGGGGAGCTGTTTTTT.

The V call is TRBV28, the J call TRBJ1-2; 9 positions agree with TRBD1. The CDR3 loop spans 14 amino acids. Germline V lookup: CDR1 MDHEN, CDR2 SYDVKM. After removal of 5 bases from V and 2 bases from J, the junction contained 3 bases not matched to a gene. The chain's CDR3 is CASSTTGGNYGYTF. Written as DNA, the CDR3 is TGTGCCAGCAGTACCACAGGGGGCAACTATGGCTACACCTTC.

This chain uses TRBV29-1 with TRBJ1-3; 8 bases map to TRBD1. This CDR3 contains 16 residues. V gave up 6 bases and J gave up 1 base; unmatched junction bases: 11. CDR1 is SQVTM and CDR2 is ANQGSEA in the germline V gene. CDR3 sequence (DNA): TGCAGCGTCCTAACCCAGGGGGCGACTTCTGGAAACACCATATATTTT. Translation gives CSVLTQGATSGNTIYF.

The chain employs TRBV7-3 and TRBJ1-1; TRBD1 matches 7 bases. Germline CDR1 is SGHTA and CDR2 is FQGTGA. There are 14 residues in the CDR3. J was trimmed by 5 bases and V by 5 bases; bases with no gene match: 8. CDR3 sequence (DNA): TGTGCCAGCAGCATGGCAGGGGGACGGACTGAAGCTTTCTTT. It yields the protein CASSMAGGRTEAFF.

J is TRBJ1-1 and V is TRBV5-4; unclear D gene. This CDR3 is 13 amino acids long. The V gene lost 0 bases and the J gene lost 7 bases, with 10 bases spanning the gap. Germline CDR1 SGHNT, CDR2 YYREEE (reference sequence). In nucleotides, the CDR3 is TGTGCCAGCAGCTTGGCCGCCGGAGATGAAGCTTTCTTT. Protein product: CASSLAAGDEAFF.

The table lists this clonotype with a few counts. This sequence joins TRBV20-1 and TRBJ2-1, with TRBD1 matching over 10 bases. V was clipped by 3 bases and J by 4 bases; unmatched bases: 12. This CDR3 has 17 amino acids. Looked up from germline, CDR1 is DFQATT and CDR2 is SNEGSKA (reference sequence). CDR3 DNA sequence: TGCAGTGCTAGGGTAACGCGGGGACAGGGGAAGTACAATGAGCAGTTCTTC. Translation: CSARVTRGQGKYNEQFF.

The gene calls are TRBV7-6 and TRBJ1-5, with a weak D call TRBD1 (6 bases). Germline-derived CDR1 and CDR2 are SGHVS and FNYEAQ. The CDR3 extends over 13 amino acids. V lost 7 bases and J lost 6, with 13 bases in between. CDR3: CASTEGGGQPQHF. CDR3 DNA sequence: TGTGCCAGCACCGAGGGAGGGGGTCAGCCCCAGCATTTT.

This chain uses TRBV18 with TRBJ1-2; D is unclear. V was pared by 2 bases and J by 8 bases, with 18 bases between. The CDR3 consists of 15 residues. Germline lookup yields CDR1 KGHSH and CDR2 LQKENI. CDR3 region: CASSPEMRERRGYTF. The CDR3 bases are TGTGCCAGCTCACCAGAAATGAGGGAACGGAGAGGCTACACCTTC.

The CDR3 DNA reads as TGTGCCAGTAGGTACAGGGGCACAGATACGCAGTATTTT. It specifies CASRYRGTDTQYF. V gene TRBV19 combines with J gene TRBJ2-3; a possible D gene is TRBD1 (6 bases). CDR1 is LNHDA, CDR2 SQIVND, per germline (reference sequence). The CDR3 sequence is 13 residues long. V was trimmed by 6 bases and J by 1 base, leaving 8 bases between them.

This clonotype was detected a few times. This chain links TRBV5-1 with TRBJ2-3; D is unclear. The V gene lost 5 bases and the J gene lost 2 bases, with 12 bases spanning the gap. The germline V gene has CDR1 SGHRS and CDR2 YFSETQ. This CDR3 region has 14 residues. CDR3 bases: TGCGCCAGCAGTCGGGCAGGAGACACAGATACGCAGTATTTT. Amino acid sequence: CASSRAGDTDTQYF.